In this sample, the clone carrying this T cell receptor beta chain turned up many times. Its specificity is not known. These data originate in a study of T-cell reconstitution after alpha-beta-depleted transplantation in children. Whole-study results and caveats: Expanded clones from the graft, numbering several hundred, reportedly supplied alpha-beta T cells about two months after transplant. Day-60 TCRbeta diversity that was high in some patients was derived from surviving recipient T cells and thymic progenitors.

Germline values: CDR1 SGHRS, CDR2 YFSETQ. The CDR3 loop spans 15 amino acids. Trimming cost V 6 bases and J 1 base; bases outside gene matches: 7. Preparation of the TCRbeta library was carried out with unique molecular identifiers. A single record per CDR3 protein comes from TCRdb applying MiXCR to the PCR reads. The sample has approximately 300,000 distinct CDR3 sequences, 10% seen once. The genes are TRBV5-1 and TRBJ2-3, with TRBD1 identical over 8 bases. The clonotype was recovered from a boy in the first two years of life with acute myeloid leukemia, due to receive a stem cell transplant. This sample comprised PBMCs, obtained before TCRalphabeta/CD19-depleted stem cell transplant. CDR3 residues: CASTKKTGGTDTQYF. As DNA, the CDR3 is TGCGCCAGCACCAAAAAGACAGGGGGCACAGATACGCAGTATTTT.